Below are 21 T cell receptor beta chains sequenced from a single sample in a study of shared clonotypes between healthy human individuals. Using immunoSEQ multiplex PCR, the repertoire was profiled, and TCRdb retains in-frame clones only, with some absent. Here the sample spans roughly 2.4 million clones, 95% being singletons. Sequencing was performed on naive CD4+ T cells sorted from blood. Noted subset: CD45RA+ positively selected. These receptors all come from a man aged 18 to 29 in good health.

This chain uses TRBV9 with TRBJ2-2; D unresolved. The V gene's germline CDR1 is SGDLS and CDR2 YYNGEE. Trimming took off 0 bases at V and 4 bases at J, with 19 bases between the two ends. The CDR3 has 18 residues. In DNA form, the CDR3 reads TGTGCCAGCAGCGTAGGAGCTAGGGCCCCCTCGGGCACCGGGGAGCTGTTTTTT. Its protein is CASSVGARAPSGTGELFF. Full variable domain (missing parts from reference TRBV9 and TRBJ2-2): DSGVTQTPKHLITATGQRVTLRCSPRSGDLSVYWYQQSLDQGLQFLIQYYNGEERAKGNILERFSAQQFPDLHSELNLSSLELGDSALYFCASSVGARAPSGTGELFFGEGSRLTVL.

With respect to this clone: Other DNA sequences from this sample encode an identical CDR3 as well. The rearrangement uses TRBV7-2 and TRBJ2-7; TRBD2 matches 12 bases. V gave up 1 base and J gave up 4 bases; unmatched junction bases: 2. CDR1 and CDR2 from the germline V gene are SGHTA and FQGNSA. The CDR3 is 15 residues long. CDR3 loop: CASSLGLAGGYEQYF. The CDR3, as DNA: TGTGCCAGCAGCTTAGGGCTAGCGGGAGGGTACGAGCAGTACTTC.

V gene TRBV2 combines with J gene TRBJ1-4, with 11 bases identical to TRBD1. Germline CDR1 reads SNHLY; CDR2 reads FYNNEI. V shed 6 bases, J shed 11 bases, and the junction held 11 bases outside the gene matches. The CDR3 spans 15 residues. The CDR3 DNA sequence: TGTGCCAGCAGCCCCTCCGGGACAGGGGGTTGGAAACTGTTTTTT. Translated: CASSPSGTGGWKLFF.

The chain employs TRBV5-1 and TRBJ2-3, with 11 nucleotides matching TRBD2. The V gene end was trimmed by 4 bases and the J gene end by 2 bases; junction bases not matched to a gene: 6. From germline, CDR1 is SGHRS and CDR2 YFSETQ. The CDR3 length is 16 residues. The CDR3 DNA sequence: TGCGCCAGCAGCACAGGGACTAGCGGAAACACAGATACGCAGTATTTT. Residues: CASSTGTSGNTDTQYF.

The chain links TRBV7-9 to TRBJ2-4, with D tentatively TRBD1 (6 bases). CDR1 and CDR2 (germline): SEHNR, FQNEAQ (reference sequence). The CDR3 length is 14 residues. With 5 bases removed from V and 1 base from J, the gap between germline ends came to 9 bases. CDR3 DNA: TGTGCCAGCAGCGCACAGGGTGCCAAAAACATTCAGTACTTC. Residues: CASSAQGAKNIQYF.

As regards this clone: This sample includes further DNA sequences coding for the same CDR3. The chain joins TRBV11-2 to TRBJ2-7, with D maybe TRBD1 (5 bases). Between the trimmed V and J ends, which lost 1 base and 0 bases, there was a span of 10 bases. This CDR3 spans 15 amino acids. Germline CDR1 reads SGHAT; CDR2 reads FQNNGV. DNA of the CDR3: TGTGCCAGCAGCTTAGGTCAGGGCGCCTCCTACGAGCAGTACTTC. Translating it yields CASSLGQGASYEQYF.

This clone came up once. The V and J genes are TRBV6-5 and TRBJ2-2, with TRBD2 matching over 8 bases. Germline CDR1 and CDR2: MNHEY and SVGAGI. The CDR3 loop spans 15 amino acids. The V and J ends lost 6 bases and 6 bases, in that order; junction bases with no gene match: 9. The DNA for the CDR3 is TGTGCCAGCAGCCGGGGGGGGAGGCACCCCGGGGAGCTGTTTTTT. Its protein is CASSRGGRHPGELFF.

The DNA for the CDR3 is TGTGCCACTTTTAACTATGGCTACACCTTC. Translating gives CATFNYGYTF. J is TRBJ1-2 and V is TRBV6-6; no definite D call. In germline, CDR1 is MNHNY, CDR2 SVGAGI (reference sequence). This CDR3 region has 10 residues. Between the trimmed V and J ends, which lost 10 bases and 1 base, there was a span of 4 bases.

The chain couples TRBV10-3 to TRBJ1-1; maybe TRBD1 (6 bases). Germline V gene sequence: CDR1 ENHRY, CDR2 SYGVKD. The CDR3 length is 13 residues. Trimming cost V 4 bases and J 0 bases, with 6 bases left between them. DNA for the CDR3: TGTGCCATCAGTGGGACAGTGAACACTGAAGCTTTCTTT. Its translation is CAISGTVNTEAFF.

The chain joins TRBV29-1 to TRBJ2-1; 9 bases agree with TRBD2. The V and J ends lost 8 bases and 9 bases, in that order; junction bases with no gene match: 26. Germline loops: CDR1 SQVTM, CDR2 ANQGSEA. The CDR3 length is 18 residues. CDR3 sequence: CSLIPRGRGTSLEGEQFF. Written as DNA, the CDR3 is TGCAGCCTCATTCCGAGGGGCCGAGGGACTAGCCTGGAGGGTGAGCAGTTCTTC.

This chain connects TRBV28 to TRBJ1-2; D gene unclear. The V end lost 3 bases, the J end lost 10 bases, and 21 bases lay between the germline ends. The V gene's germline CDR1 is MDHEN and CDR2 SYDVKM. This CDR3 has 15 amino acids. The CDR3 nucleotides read TGTGCCAGCAGTTTTTTGTTGAAGGATCGGAACGACTACACCTTC. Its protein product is CASSFLLKDRNDYTF.

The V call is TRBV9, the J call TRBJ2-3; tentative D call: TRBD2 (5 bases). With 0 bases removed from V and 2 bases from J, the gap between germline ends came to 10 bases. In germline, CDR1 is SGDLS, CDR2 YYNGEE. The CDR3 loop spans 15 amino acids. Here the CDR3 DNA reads TGTGCCAGCAGCGTAGACCGGCTAGCCACAGATACGCAGTATTTT. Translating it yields CASSVDRLATDTQYF. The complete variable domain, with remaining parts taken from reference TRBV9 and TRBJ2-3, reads DSGVTQTPKHLITATGQRVTLRCSPRSGDLSVYWYQQSLDQGLQFLIQYYNGEERAKGNILERFSAQQFPDLHSELNLSSLELGDSALYFCASSVDRLATDTQYFGPGTRLTVL.

CDR3 nucleotides: TGTGCCAGCAGTTACGGCAGGGGGCTTCTTACAGATACGCAGTATTTT. Its translation: CASSYGRGLLTDTQYF. The gene calls are TRBV6-6 and TRBJ2-3, with 8 nucleotides matching TRBD1. Germline lookup yields CDR1 MNHNY and CDR2 SVGAGI (reference sequence). V was pared by 2 bases and J by 3 bases, with 7 bases of the junction left unmatched. This CDR3 has 16 residues.

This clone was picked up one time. Here the CDR3 reads CASNGGTSYGYTF. The DNA of the CDR3 is TGTGCCTCTAACGGGGGGACCTCCTATGGCTACACCTTC. The chain couples TRBV30 to TRBJ1-2; TRBD1 might be the D (5 bases). CDR1 and CDR2 from the germline V gene are GTSNPN and SVGIG (reference sequence). CDR3 length: 13 amino acids. V was clipped by 7 bases and J by 4 bases, with 16 bases between them.

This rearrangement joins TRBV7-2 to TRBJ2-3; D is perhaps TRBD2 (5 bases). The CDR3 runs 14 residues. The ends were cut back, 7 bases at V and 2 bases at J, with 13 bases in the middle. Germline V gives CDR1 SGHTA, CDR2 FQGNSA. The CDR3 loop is CASTQLGPTDTQYF. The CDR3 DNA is TGTGCCAGCACCCAACTAGGCCCCACAGATACGCAGTATTTT.

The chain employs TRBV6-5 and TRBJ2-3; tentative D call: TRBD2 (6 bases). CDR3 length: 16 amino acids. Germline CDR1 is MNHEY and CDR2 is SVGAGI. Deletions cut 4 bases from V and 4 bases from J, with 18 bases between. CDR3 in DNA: TGTGCCAGCAGTTCCAGCGGAGGGTCTGTTGCAGATACGCAGTATTTT. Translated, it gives CASSSSGGSVADTQYF.

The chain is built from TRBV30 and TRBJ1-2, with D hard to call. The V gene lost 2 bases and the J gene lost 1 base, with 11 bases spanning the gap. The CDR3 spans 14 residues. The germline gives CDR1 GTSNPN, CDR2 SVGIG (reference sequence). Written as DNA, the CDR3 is TGTGCCTGGAGTTCCGTCACCTTTAACTATGGCTACACCTTC. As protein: CAWSSVTFNYGYTF.

CDR3 protein: CASSPSGGNQPQHF. The DNA for the CDR3 is TGTGCCAGCAGTCCTTCGGGGGGAAATCAGCCCCAGCATTTT. The V gene is TRBV6-1, the J gene TRBJ1-5; D possibly corresponds to TRBD1 (5 bases). Germline V lookup: CDR1 MNHNS, CDR2 SASEGT. CDR3 size: 14 residues. With 5 bases removed from V and 4 bases from J, the gap between germline ends came to 12 bases.

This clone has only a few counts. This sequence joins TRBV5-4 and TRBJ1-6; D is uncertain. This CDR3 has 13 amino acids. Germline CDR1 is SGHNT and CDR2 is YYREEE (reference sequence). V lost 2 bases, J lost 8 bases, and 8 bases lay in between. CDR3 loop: CASSFTEDSPLHF. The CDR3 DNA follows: TGTGCCAGCAGCTTTACTGAGGATTCACCCCTCCACTTT.

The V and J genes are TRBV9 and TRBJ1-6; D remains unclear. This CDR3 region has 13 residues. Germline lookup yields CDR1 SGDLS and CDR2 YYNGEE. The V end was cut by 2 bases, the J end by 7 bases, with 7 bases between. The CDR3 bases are TGTGCCAGCAGCGTCGACCAAAATTCACCCCTCCACTTT. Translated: CASSVDQNSPLHF.

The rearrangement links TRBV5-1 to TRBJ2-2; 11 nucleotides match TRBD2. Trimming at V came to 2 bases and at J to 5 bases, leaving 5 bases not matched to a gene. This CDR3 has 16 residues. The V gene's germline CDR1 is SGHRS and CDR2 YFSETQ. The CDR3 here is CASSLQIAGGTGELFF. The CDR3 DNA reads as TGCGCCAGCAGCTTACAAATAGCGGGAGGGACCGGGGAGCTGTTTTTT.